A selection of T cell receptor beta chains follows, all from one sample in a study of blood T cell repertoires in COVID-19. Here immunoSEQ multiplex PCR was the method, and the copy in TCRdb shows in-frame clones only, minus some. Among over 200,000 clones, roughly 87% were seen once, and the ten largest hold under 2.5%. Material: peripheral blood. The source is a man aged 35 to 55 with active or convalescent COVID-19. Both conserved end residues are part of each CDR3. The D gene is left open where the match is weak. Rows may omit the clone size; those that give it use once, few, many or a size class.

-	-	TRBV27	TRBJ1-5	TGTGCCAGCAGCGACAGGCTCTCGAATCAGCCCCAGCATTTT	CASSDRLSNQPQHF
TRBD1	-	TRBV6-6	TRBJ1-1	TGTGCCAGCAGTCTACGACAGGGACCTGAAGCTTTCTTT	CASSLRQGPEAFF
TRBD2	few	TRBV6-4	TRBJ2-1	TGTGCCAGCAGCGGACTAGCGGGAGTGGGAGGCAATGAGCAGTTCTTC	CASSGLAGVGGNEQFF
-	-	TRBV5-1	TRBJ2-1	TGCGCCAGCAGCCCACTAGCTTCCCCGGGGATCAATGAGCAGTTCTTC	CASSPLASPGINEQFF
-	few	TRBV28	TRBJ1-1	TGTGCCAGCAGTCTACCCCCCCCCAGGGCCCTGTTTGTTGGCACTGAAGCTTTCTTT	CASSLPPPRALFVGTEAFF
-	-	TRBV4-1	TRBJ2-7	TGCGCCAGCAGCCAAGCCGGGTCCTACGAGCAGTACTTC	CASSQAGSYEQYF
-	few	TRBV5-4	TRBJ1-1	TGTGCCAGCAGCTTGTCAGGGAATCCCCACACTGAAGCTTTCTTT	CASSLSGNPHTEAFF
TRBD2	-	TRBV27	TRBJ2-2	TGTGCCAGCAGTTTGCGAGCGGGAGTGGTCACCGGGGAGCTGTTTTTT	CASSLRAGVVTGELFF
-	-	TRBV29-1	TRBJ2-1	TGCAGCGCCTCGGGACCCGGGACTTCCTACAATGAGCAGTTCTTC	CSASGPGTSYNEQFF
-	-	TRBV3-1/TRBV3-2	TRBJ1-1	TGTGCCAGCAGCCAAGCGGGGATGGGTACTGAAGCTTTCTTT	CASSQAGMGTEAFF
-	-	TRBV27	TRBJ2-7	TGTGCCAGCAGTTTAGGGTACAGAACGGTCGAGCAGTACTTC	CASSLGYRTVEQYF
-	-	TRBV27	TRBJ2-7	TGTGCCAGCAGTCCAACGTGGGACTTTGGGCAGTACTTC	CASSPTWDFGQYF
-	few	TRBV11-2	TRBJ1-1	TGTGCCAGCAGCTTAGATGCTTTGTTAGGGGTCTCTCCTGAAGCTTTCTTT	CASSLDALLGVSPEAFF
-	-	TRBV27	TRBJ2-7	TGTGCCAGCAGTTTATCCGGTCAGACTTACGAGCAGTACTTC	CASSLSGQTYEQYF
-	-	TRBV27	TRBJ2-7	TGTGCCAGCAGTTTTGACAGGGAGGCCCGGACCTACGAGCAGTACTTC	CASSFDREARTYEQYF
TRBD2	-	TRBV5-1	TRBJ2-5	TGCGCCAGCAGCCCCAGACCGGGGGGGCAAGAGACCCAGTACTTC	CASSPRPGGQETQYF
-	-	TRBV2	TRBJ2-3	TGTGCCAGCAGTGAAAGGACTGCCGGCCGGGAGGATACGCAGTATTTT	CASSERTAGREDTQYF
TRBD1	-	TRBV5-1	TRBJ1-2	TGCGCCAGCAGCTTGGCCGATACCGGGACAGATGGCTACACCTTC	CASSLADTGTDGYTF
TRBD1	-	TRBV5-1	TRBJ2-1	TGCGCCAGCAGCTTACCGGGACAGGGGGCGACCGGGCAGTTCTTC	CASSLPGQGATGQFF
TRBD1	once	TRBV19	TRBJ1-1	TGTGCCAGTAGTTTGACAGGGAGAGTCACTGAAGCTTTCTTT	CASSLTGRVTEAFF
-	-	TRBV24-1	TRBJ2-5	TGTGCCATTTCGCAGGGTCCCCGGGAGACCCAGTACTTC	CAISQGPRETQYF
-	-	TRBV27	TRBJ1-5	TGTGCCAGCGGACTTTACGGGGGGTATCAGCCCCAGCATTTT	CASGLYGGYQPQHF
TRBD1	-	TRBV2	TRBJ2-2	TGTGCCAGCAGCGAAGACAGGGATCATTACACCGGGGAGCTGTTTTTT	CASSEDRDHYTGELFF
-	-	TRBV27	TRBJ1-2	TGTGCCAGCAGTTTGGACAGCAACTATGGCTACACCTTC	CASSLDSNYGYTF